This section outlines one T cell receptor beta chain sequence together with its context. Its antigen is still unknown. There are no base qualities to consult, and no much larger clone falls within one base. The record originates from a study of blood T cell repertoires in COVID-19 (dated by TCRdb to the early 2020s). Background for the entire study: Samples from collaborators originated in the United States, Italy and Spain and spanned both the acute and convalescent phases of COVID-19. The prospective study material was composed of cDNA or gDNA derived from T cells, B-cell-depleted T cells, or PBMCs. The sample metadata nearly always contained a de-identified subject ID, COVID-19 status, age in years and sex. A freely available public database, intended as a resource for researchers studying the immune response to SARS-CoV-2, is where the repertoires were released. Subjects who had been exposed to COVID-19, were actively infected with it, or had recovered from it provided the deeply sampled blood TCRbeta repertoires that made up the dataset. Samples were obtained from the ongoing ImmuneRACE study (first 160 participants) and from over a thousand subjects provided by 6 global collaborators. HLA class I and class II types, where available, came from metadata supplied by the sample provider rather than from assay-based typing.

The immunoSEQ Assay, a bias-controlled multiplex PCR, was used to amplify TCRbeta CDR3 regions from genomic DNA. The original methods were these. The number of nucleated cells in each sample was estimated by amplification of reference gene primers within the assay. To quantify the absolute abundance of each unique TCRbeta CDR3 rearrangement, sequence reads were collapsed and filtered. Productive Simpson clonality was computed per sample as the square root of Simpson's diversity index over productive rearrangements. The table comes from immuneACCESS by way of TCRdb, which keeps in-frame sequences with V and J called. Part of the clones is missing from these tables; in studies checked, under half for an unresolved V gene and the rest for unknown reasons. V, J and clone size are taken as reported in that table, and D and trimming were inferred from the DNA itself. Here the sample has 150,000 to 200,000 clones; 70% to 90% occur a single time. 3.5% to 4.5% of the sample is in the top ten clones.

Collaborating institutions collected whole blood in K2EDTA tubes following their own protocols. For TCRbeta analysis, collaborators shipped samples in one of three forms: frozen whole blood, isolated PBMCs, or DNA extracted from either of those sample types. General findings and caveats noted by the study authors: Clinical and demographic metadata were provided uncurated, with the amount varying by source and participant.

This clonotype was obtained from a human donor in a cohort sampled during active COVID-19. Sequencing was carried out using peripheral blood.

CDR3 sequence: CASSLTGTPNTEAFF. Read as DNA, the sequence is TGTGCCAGCAGCTTGACCGGGACACCTAACACTGAAGCTTTCTTT. Recombination connected TRBV5-6 to TRBJ1-1; the best D guess is TRBD1, with 6 bases matching. V is reduced by 1 base and J by 2 bases, leaving a spacing of 12 bases between them. Reading the germline V gene gives CDR1 SGHDT and CDR2 YYEEEE. The CDR3 contains 15 residues, cysteine and phenylalanine counted. The kept DNA is CDR3 alone, 45 bases in frame from the first base.